A selection of T cell receptor beta chains follows, all from one sample in a study of shared clonotypes between healthy human individuals. Generated by immunoSEQ multiplex PCR, the TCRdb table keeps only in-frame clones and is missing some. This table has approximately 1,000,000 clones, roughly 77% appearing once. Sequencing input: memory CD4+ T cells from PBMCs. Receptors were obtained from a man in his late teens or twenties in good health. Some clones in this sample may be carry-over from other donors' samples. The CDR3 runs from the conserved cysteine through the conserved F or W. A D gene is named only where the DNA matches it firmly. Rows give clone size only sometimes, using once, few, many, or a class for an expanded clone.

V gene: TRBV5-4
D gene: TRBD2
J gene: TRBJ2-1
clone size: -
CDR3 DNA: TGTGCCAGCAGCTTGGCCGGCGGGAGCGTCTACAATGAGCAGTTCTTC
CDR3 protein: CASSLAGGSVYNEQFF

V gene: TRBV5-1
D gene: TRBD2
J gene: TRBJ2-7
clone size: few
CDR3 DNA: TGCGCCAGCAACCTACAAGGGGGACTAGCGGGGGCCGAGCAGTACTTC
CDR3 protein: CASNLQGGLAGAEQYF

V gene: TRBV5-1
D gene: TRBD2
J gene: TRBJ2-1
clone size: -
CDR3 DNA: TGCGCCAGCAGCTTGGGACAACTAGCGGATTACAATGAGCAGTTCTTC
CDR3 protein: CASSLGQLADYNEQFF

V gene: TRBV30
D gene: -
J gene: TRBJ1-3
clone size: once
CDR3 DNA: TGTGCCTTCCAGACAGTTTTTTCAGGAAACACCATATATTTT
CDR3 protein: CAFQTVFSGNTIYF

V gene: TRBV7-9
D gene: -
J gene: TRBJ1-2
clone size: few
CDR3 DNA: TGTGCCAGCAGCCCGAGCGGGGGTACAGGCTACACCTTC
CDR3 protein: CASSPSGGTGYTF

V gene: TRBV2
D gene: -
J gene: TRBJ2-7
clone size: -
CDR3 DNA: TGTGCCAGCAGCTTATCCTACGAGCAGTACTTC
CDR3 protein: CASSLSYEQYF

V gene: TRBV30
D gene: -
J gene: TRBJ1-1
clone size: -
CDR3 DNA: TGTGCCTGGAGTTTAGGGGGGAAAAACACTGAAGCTTTCTTT
CDR3 protein: CAWSLGGKNTEAFF

V gene: TRBV28
D gene: -
J gene: TRBJ1-5
clone size: -
CDR3 DNA: TGTGCCAGCAGGGCGTTTGGCAGGGAGAGCAATCAGCCCCAGCATTTT
CDR3 protein: CASRAFGRESNQPQHF

V gene: TRBV7-2
D gene: -
J gene: TRBJ1-4
clone size: -
CDR3 DNA: TGTGCCAGCAGCCAGGAGGGGACGAGGGGCGGTGAAAAACTGTTTTTT
CDR3 protein: CASSQEGTRGGEKLFF

V gene: TRBV28
D gene: -
J gene: TRBJ1-3
clone size: -
CDR3 DNA: TGTGCCAGCAGTTTTAACAGGCCCAGGTCAGGAAACACCATATATTTT
CDR3 protein: CASSFNRPRSGNTIYF

V gene: TRBV6-1
D gene: -
J gene: TRBJ2-3
clone size: -
CDR3 DNA: TGTGCCAGCAGGCCCCGGACAGCTAGCACAGATACGCAGTATTTT
CDR3 protein: CASRPRTASTDTQYF

V gene: TRBV7-2
D gene: TRBD2
J gene: TRBJ2-5
clone size: -
CDR3 DNA: TGTGCCAGCAGCTTAGGGAGGCTAGCGGGAGAATGGGAGACCCAGTACTTC
CDR3 protein: CASSLGRLAGEWETQYF

V gene: TRBV5-6
D gene: TRBD2
J gene: TRBJ2-3
clone size: -
CDR3 DNA: TGTGCCAGCAGCCCGGGACTAGGGGTTGATACGCAGTATTTT
CDR3 protein: CASSPGLGVDTQYF

V gene: TRBV25-1
D gene: -
J gene: TRBJ2-6
clone size: -
CDR3 DNA: TGTGCCAGCAGTGAATGGGTTACCGGGGAGTCTGGGGCCAACGTCCTGACTTTC
CDR3 protein: CASSEWVTGESGANVLTF

V gene: TRBV29-1
D gene: -
J gene: TRBJ1-5
clone size: many
CDR3 DNA: TGCAGCGTTCAGAGCACAGGTAATCAGCCCCAGCATTTT
CDR3 protein: CSVQSTGNQPQHF

V gene: TRBV19
D gene: -
J gene: TRBJ2-7
clone size: once
CDR3 DNA: TGTGCCGCTAATAGGAGGGAGCAGTACTTC
CDR3 protein: CAANRREQYF

V gene: TRBV27
D gene: -
J gene: TRBJ2-7
clone size: -
CDR3 DNA: TGTGCCAGCAGTTTTCGGCACGGGTCCTACGAGCAGTACTTC
CDR3 protein: CASSFRHGSYEQYF

V gene: TRBV5-8
D gene: -
J gene: TRBJ2-7
clone size: -
CDR3 DNA: TGTGCCAGCAGCTTGAGGCAGATGAGCTACGAGCAGTACTTC
CDR3 protein: CASSLRQMSYEQYF

V gene: TRBV10-3
D gene: -
J gene: TRBJ2-1
clone size: -
CDR3 DNA: TGTGCCATCAGCCCCCGGGGGGCGGGAGATGACAATGAGCAGTTCTTC
CDR3 protein: CAISPRGAGDDNEQFF

V gene: TRBV4-1
D gene: -
J gene: TRBJ2-2
clone size: -
CDR3 DNA: TGCGCCAGCAGCCAAGAGGGACTTGGGAACACCGGGGAGCTGTTTTTT
CDR3 protein: CASSQEGLGNTGELFF

V gene: TRBV5-4
D gene: TRBD2
J gene: TRBJ2-3
clone size: -
CDR3 DNA: TGTGCCAGCAGCAAGGGACTAGCGGGAGTGGAAGATACGCAGTATTTT
CDR3 protein: CASSKGLAGVEDTQYF

V gene: TRBV2
D gene: TRBD1
J gene: TRBJ2-7
clone size: few
CDR3 DNA: TGTGCCAGCAAAAACCGGGACAGGAGCTACGAGCAGTACTTC
CDR3 protein: CASKNRDRSYEQYF

V gene: TRBV9
D gene: -
J gene: TRBJ1-2
clone size: once
CDR3 DNA: TGTGCCAGCAGCGTAGCGGGGGGGTATGGCTACACCTTC
CDR3 protein: CASSVAGGYGYTF

V gene: TRBV19
D gene: -
J gene: TRBJ2-3
clone size: once
CDR3 DNA: TGTGCCAGTAGTATAGGATTCACAGATACGCAGTATTTT
CDR3 protein: CASSIGFTDTQYF

V gene: TRBV18
D gene: TRBD1
J gene: TRBJ1-5
clone size: -
CDR3 DNA: TGTGCCAGCTCACCACGACAGGGAGGGCAGCCCCAGCATTTT
CDR3 protein: CASSPRQGGQPQHF

V gene: TRBV9
D gene: -
J gene: TRBJ2-1
clone size: -
CDR3 DNA: TGTGCCAGCAGCGTAGGGGGGGACTACAATGAGCAGTTCTTC
CDR3 protein: CASSVGGDYNEQFF

V gene: TRBV7-9
D gene: -
J gene: TRBJ2-7
clone size: -
CDR3 DNA: TGTGCCTGCAGCAATTACGAGCAGTACTTC
CDR3 protein: CACSNYEQYF

V gene: TRBV9
D gene: -
J gene: TRBJ1-1
clone size: -
CDR3 DNA: TGTGCCAGCAGCGTAGTTGGAGGGATCACTGAAGCTTTCTTT
CDR3 protein: CASSVVGGITEAFF

V gene: TRBV6-5
D gene: TRBD1
J gene: TRBJ2-7
clone size: -
CDR3 DNA: TGTGCCAGCAGGGGAAGTGGGACAGGGACCTACGAGCAGTACTTC
CDR3 protein: CASRGSGTGTYEQYF

V gene: TRBV4-3
D gene: -
J gene: TRBJ1-4
clone size: -
CDR3 DNA: TGCGCCAGCAGCCAGATCGTACGATCAGATGAAAAACTGTTTTTT
CDR3 protein: CASSQIVRSDEKLFF

V gene: TRBV6-4
D gene: TRBD2
J gene: TRBJ2-6
clone size: -
CDR3 DNA: TGTGCCAGCAGTGAGGGGGGGGGAATAAGGGCCAACGTCCTGACTTTC
CDR3 protein: CASSEGGGIRANVLTF

V gene: TRBV20-1
D gene: -
J gene: TRBJ1-2
clone size: -
CDR3 DNA: TGCAGTGCTGACTATGGCTACACCTTC
CDR3 protein: CSADYGYTF

V gene: TRBV6-1
D gene: TRBD1
J gene: TRBJ2-7
clone size: -
CDR3 DNA: TGTGCCACGCACCTCCGGGACAGGGAAACTTACGAGCAGTACTTC
CDR3 protein: CATHLRDRETYEQYF

V gene: TRBV30
D gene: -
J gene: TRBJ1-5
clone size: few
CDR3 DNA: TGTGCCTGGAGCCACCTAGGGCCCCAGCATTTT
CDR3 protein: CAWSHLGPQHF

V gene: TRBV18
D gene: TRBD1
J gene: TRBJ2-2
clone size: -
CDR3 DNA: TGTGCCAGCTCATCCCGGGACAGGGTAAACACCGGGGAGCTGTTTTTT
CDR3 protein: CASSSRDRVNTGELFF

V gene: TRBV18
D gene: TRBD2
J gene: TRBJ2-1
clone size: -
CDR3 DNA: TGTGCCAGCTCACCACCGGGGAGCGGGAGGGTTTACAATGAGCAGTTCTTC
CDR3 protein: CASSPPGSGRVYNEQFF

V gene: TRBV20-1
D gene: -
J gene: TRBJ2-7
clone size: -
CDR3 DNA: TGCAGTGCTAGCAGCGACGAGCAGTACTTC
CDR3 protein: CSASSDEQYF

V gene: TRBV5-1
D gene: -
J gene: TRBJ2-3
clone size: -
CDR3 DNA: TGCGCCAGCAGCTTGGTGCCCGCAGATACGCAGTATTTT
CDR3 protein: CASSLVPADTQYF

V gene: TRBV30
D gene: -
J gene: TRBJ1-1
clone size: -
CDR3 DNA: TGTGCCTGGAGGGCTTCGGGTGGCACTGAAGCTTTCTTT
CDR3 protein: CAWRASGGTEAFF

V gene: TRBV5-1
D gene: TRBD2
J gene: TRBJ2-5
clone size: -
CDR3 DNA: TGCGCCAGCAGCCAAGGGACTAGCGGGAGCATCCAGACCCAGTACTTC
CDR3 protein: CASSQGTSGSIQTQYF